The rows below give T cell receptor beta chains drawn from one sample of a study of beta chain features in type 1 diabetes. Sequenced by immunoSEQ multiplex PCR; TCRdb stores in-frame clones only, minus some. Among roughly 150,000 clones, roughly 9% were seen once, and the ten largest hold 0.7%. Specimen: central memory CD4+ T cells from blood. These receptors were collected from a woman aged 25 to 39 with type 1 diabetes. Each CDR3 is given with its conserved first and last residue. The D gene is left open where the match is weak. Not all rows give a size; the values are once, few, many and, for expanded clones, a class.

J | D | size | V | DNA | CDR3
TRBJ2-4 | NA | NA | TRBV5-1 | TGCGCCAGCAGCTCGGGGGAGACCAAAAACATTCAGTACTTC | CASSSGETKNIQYF
TRBJ2-3 | NA | NA | TRBV7-2 | TGTGCCAGCAGCTCCTATCAAAACACAGATACGCAGTATTTT | CASSSYQNTDTQYF
TRBJ2-1 | NA | few | TRBV7-9 | TGTGCCAGCAGTTATCCCTGGCCACGAGGGAGTGTTGAGCAGTTCTTC | CASSYPWPRGSVEQFF
TRBJ1-1 | TRBD1 | NA | TRBV18 | TGTGCCAGCTCACAGGACAGGGGGCTTACTGAAGCTTTCTTT | CASSQDRGLTEAFF
TRBJ2-2 | TRBD2 | few | TRBV2 | TGTGCCAGCACATGGCGGGGGGCCGACACCGGGGAGCTGTTTTTT | CASTWRGADTGELFF
TRBJ2-1 | TRBD2 | few | TRBV5-1 | TGCGCCAGCAGCCAACTAGCGGGAGGTTCCAATGAGCAGTTCTTC | CASSQLAGGSNEQFF
TRBJ1-5 | NA | few | TRBV5-1 | TGCGCCAGCAGCTTGGAGGGGGACAATCAGCCCCAGCATTTT | CASSLEGDNQPQHF
TRBJ2-1 | NA | few | TRBV10-3 | TGTGCCATCAGAGGGGACTTGTACAATGAGCAGTTCTTC | CAIRGDLYNEQFF
TRBJ1-1 | TRBD1 | few | TRBV18 | TGTGCCAGCTCACCACGACAGGGGGAGAACACTGAAGCTTTCTTT | CASSPRQGENTEAFF
TRBJ2-7 | TRBD1 | few | TRBV5-1 | TGCGCCAGCAGCATGGACAGGGGAAACTACGAGCAGTACTTC | CASSMDRGNYEQYF
TRBJ2-7 | NA | many | TRBV2 | TGTGCCAGCAGCTACTCCTACGAGCAGTACTTC | CASSYSYEQYF
TRBJ2-2 | TRBD1 | NA | TRBV30 | TGTGCCTGCACGTCCGGGACAGGGAACACCGGGGAGCTGTTTTTT | CACTSGTGNTGELFF
TRBJ2-5 | NA | NA | TRBV11-2 | TGTGCCAGCAGCCAACTCAGGGAATCCCCTGGGACCCAGTACTTC | CASSQLRESPGTQYF
TRBJ1-3 | NA | few | TRBV29-1 | TGCAGGGGGGCAGACTACTCTGGAAACACCATATATTTT | CRGADYSGNTIYF
TRBJ2-1 | NA | few | TRBV5-1 | TGCGCCAGCAGCTCCCCCGCGGGTGGGAATGAGCAGTTCTTC | CASSSPAGGNEQFF
TRBJ1-2 | TRBD1 | NA | TRBV13 | TGTGCCAGCAGCTCATGGACAGGGGATTATGGCTACACCTTC | CASSSWTGDYGYTF
TRBJ2-6 | TRBD2 | few | TRBV4-2 | TGTGCCAGCAGCCAAGGGCTGGCGCCGTGGGGCGGGAGGGCCTTAGGGGCCAACGTCCTGACTTTC | CASSQGLAPWGGRALGANVLTF
TRBJ1-1 | NA | once | TRBV6-5 | TGTGCCAGCAGTTCCGCGTCCGGGAGCACTGAAGCTTTCTTT | CASSSASGSTEAFF
TRBJ2-3 | TRBD2 | NA | TRBV6-4 | TGTGCCAGCAGCCCGGGACTAGCGGGAGATACGCAGTATTTT | CASSPGLAGDTQYF
TRBJ2-5 | TRBD1 | NA | TRBV29-1 | TGCAGCGCCCATGGACAGGGGTGGGAGACCCAGTACTTC | CSAHGQGWETQYF
TRBJ2-7 | TRBD2 | few | TRBV4-1 | TGCGCCAGCAGCCAAGATAGCGGGAGGGGTGTTGTGCAGTACTTC | CASSQDSGRGVVQYF
TRBJ2-3 | NA | few | TRBV25-1 | TGTGCCAGCAGTGAGTTCTCTAGCACAGATACGCAGTATTTT | CASSEFSSTDTQYF
TRBJ2-5 | NA | NA | TRBV5-4 | TGTGCCAGCAGCTTGTTAACAACAGAGACCCAGTACTTC | CASSLLTTETQYF
TRBJ2-1 | TRBD2 | NA | TRBV4-1 | TGCGCCAGCAGCCAAGATCGGGGAGGGAGCTCCTACAATGAGCAGTTCTTC | CASSQDRGGSSYNEQFF
TRBJ2-7 | TRBD2 | few | TRBV5-4 | TGTGCCAGCAGCGAGGGACTAGCGGGAGAGCAGTACTTC | CASSEGLAGEQYF
TRBJ1-2 | NA | NA | TRBV2 | TGTGCCAGCAGTGAACAAGGGGCGGTCTATGGCTACACCTTC | CASSEQGAVYGYTF
TRBJ2-3 | TRBD2 | NA | TRBV5-1 | TGCGCCAGCAGCCTCGGTCGAGCGGGAGATGTGGATACGCAGTATTTT | CASSLGRAGDVDTQYF
TRBJ2-1 | NA | few | TRBV19 | TGTGCCAGTAGTAAGTCCGGGAGTAACGACAATGAGCAGTTCTTC | CASSKSGSNDNEQFF
TRBJ2-7 | TRBD1 | few | TRBV30 | TGTGCCTGGAGCCAGGGGGTCTACGAGCAGTACTTC | CAWSQGVYEQYF
TRBJ2-1 | TRBD2 | NA | TRBV7-2 | TGTGCCAGCAGCTTACGGGGGGCGGGAGGAAACAATGAGCAGTTCTTC | CASSLRGAGGNNEQFF
TRBJ1-5 | NA | NA | TRBV30 | TGTGCCTGGAGTTTGTCCGACACCTACAATCAGCCCCAGCATTTT | CAWSLSDTYNQPQHF
TRBJ1-2 | NA | few | TRBV28 | TGTGCCAGCAGCCTCCCGGGGGGGGCTCGGGGCTACACCTTC | CASSLPGGARGYTF
TRBJ2-2 | NA | NA | TRBV6-5 | TGTGCCAGCAGTTACTCGGGGCCCTGGACCGGGGAGCTGTTTTTT | CASSYSGPWTGELFF
TRBJ2-5 | NA | few | TRBV6-5 | TGTGCCGCGGAAGTTGGGGAGACCCAGTACTTC | CAAEVGETQYF
TRBJ2-7 | TRBD1 | NA | TRBV28 | TGTGCCAGCAGGGGCCCCGGACAGGGTTTTAGCGAGCAGTACTTC | CASRGPGQGFSEQYF
TRBJ2-1 | NA | few | TRBV4-2 | TGTGCCAGCAGCCAAGATACGGCGGGGCTACTCAATGAGCAGTTCTTC | CASSQDTAGLLNEQFF
TRBJ2-1 | NA | once | TRBV21-1 | TGTGCCAGCAGCTTCACCTCTCGGACAGGGACCAACAATGAGCAGTTCTTC | CASSFTSRTGTNNEQFF
TRBJ1-1 | TRBD1 | many | TRBV7-2 | TGTGCCAGCAGCCCTCAACAGGGGACTAGGGCTTTCTTT | CASSPQQGTRAFF
TRBJ2-6 | NA | few | TRBV5-1 | TGCGCCAGCAGCCGAGACCCCGGGGGGGCCAACGTCCTGACTTTC | CASSRDPGGANVLTF
TRBJ1-2 | TRBD1 | NA | TRBV7-9 | TGTGCCAGCAGCGCCGGGACAGGGGTTGGCTACACCTTC | CASSAGTGVGYTF
TRBJ2-2 | NA | NA | TRBV27 | TGTGCCAGCAGCCGGACAGCTACCAACACCGGGGAGCTGTTTTTT | CASSRTATNTGELFF
TRBJ2-7 | NA | few | TRBV5-5 | TGTGCCAGCAGCCTGAGGTACAGGACATACGAGCAGTACTTC | CASSLRYRTYEQYF
TRBJ1-5 | TRBD1 | NA | TRBV19 | TGTGCCAGTAGTATTGCAGGGGGAAATCAGCCCCAGCATTTT | CASSIAGGNQPQHF